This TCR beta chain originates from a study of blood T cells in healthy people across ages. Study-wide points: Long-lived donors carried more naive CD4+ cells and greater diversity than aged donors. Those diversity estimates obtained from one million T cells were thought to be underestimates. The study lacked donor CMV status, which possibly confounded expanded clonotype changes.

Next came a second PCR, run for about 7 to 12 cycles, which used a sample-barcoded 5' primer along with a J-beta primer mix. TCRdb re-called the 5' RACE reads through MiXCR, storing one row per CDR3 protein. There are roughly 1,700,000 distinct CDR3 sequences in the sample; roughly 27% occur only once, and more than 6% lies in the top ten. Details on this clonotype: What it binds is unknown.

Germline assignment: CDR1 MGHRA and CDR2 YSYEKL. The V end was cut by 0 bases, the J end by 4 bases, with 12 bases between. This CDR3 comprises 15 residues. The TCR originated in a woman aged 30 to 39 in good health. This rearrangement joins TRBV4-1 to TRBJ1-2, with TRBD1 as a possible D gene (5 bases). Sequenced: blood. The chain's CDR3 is CASSQDSDGTYGYTF. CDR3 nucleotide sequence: TGCGCCAGCAGCCAAGATTCCGACGGGACCTATGGCTACACCTTC.